These T cell receptor beta chains were read from a single sample in a study of blood T cells in healthy people across ages. TCRdb re-analysed the 5' RACE reads in MiXCR, keeping a single row per CDR3 protein. The sample includes roughly 1.5 million distinct CDR3 sequences, roughly two fifths of them seen just once. The specimen was blood. All receptors come from a woman aged 18-35 years in good health. The CDR3 runs from the conserved cysteine through the conserved F or W. Each record gives: D gene, V gene, J gene, clone size, CDR3 DNA, CDR3 protein. A D gene is named only where the DNA matches it firmly. The size of a clone is reported for some rows only, either as once, few or many, or as a class for expanded clones.

TRBD1	TRBV7-2	TRBJ1-2	-	TGTGCCAGCAGCTTAGAACAGACAGGGGGCTCGAACTATGGCTACACCTTC	CASSLEQTGGSNYGYTF
TRBD2	TRBV20-1	TRBJ2-1	few	TGCAGTGCCCCTCTAGCGGATTACAATGAGCAGTTCTTC	CSAPLADYNEQFF
-	TRBV6-2/TRBV6-3	TRBJ2-1	few	TGTGCCAGCAGTTACCCTTTCGGGAGTTGGTCCTACAATGAGCAGTTCTTC	CASSYPFGSWSYNEQFF
TRBD2	TRBV7-9	TRBJ2-1	few	TGTGCCAGCAGCTCGAGACTAGCGGAATCCTACAATGAGCAGTTCTTC	CASSSRLAESYNEQFF
TRBD1	TRBV4-1	TRBJ1-1	few	TGCGCCAGCAGCCAAGAATGGACAGGGGAAATGAACACTGAAGCTTTCTTT	CASSQEWTGEMNTEAFF
-	TRBV5-1	TRBJ2-7	many	TGCGCCAGCAGCCCCTTTTTAGGGAGAACCTACGAGCAGTACTTC	CASSPFLGRTYEQYF
-	TRBV15	TRBJ2-7	few	TGTGCCACCAGCAGAGATGGGGGGTTTTCCTACGAGCAGTACTTC	CATSRDGGFSYEQYF
TRBD1	TRBV7-2	TRBJ2-1	-	TGTGCCAGCAGACAACGACAGGGGAGCTCCTACAATGAGCAGTTCTTC	CASRQRQGSSYNEQFF
-	TRBV6-4	TRBJ2-3	-	TGTGCCAGCAGTGAGGGGGTTGGTGGTGGGACGCAGTATTTT	CASSEGVGGGTQYF
TRBD2	TRBV6-6	TRBJ2-1	-	TGTGCCAGTAGTACAAGGGGACTAGCAGGCAATGAGCAGTTCTTC	CASSTRGLAGNEQFF
TRBD2	TRBV5-1	TRBJ2-1	-	TGCGCCAGCAGCACTGGGACTAGTTCCAATGAGCAGTTCTTC	CASSTGTSSNEQFF
TRBD2	TRBV20-1	TRBJ2-2	-	TGCAGTGCTAGAGTAGGCGGGAGTAGTACCGGGGAGCTGTTTTTT	CSARVGGSSTGELFF
-	TRBV7-8	TRBJ2-1	-	TGTGCCAGCAGCTTAGTTGGCGGGGCAGGGCTTCACAATGAGCAGTTCTTC	CASSLVGGAGLHNEQFF
-	TRBV9	TRBJ2-3	few	TGTGCCAGCAGCACTCCCAGGGGTACAGATACGCAGTATTTT	CASSTPRGTDTQYF
TRBD1	TRBV7-2	TRBJ2-5	few	TGTGCCAGCACCCTTAGACAGGGAGTGGAGACCCAGTACTTC	CASTLRQGVETQYF
-	TRBV6-2/TRBV6-3	TRBJ2-3	-	TGTGCCAGCAGTGCGGGACAGAGGAGCACAGATACGCAGTATTTT	CASSAGQRSTDTQYF
TRBD2	TRBV5-1	TRBJ2-7	-	TGCGCCAGCAGCTTGGAGGGGACTAGTTCGCACGAGCAGTACTTC	CASSLEGTSSHEQYF
-	TRBV20-1	TRBJ1-1	-	TGCAGTGCCGGACCTGGGGGGGTGACTGAAGCTTTCTTT	CSAGPGGVTEAFF
-	TRBV21-1	TRBJ2-1	-	TGTGCCAGCAGCAAAAGGCTCGCGACTGATAGCTCCTACGATGAGCAGTTCTTC	CASSKRLATDSSYDEQFF
-	TRBV29-1	TRBJ2-7	few	TGCAGCGTTGGGGAGAGAAACGAGCAGTACTTC	CSVGERNEQYF
-	TRBV14	TRBJ1-2	-	TGTGCCAGCAGCCACGAGACATTAATTGCTGGCTACACCTTC	CASSHETLIAGYTF
-	TRBV27	TRBJ1-2	-	TGTGCCAGCAGTTCAGGAAAGAGTCTGACAGAGAACTATGGCTACACCTTC	CASSSGKSLTENYGYTF
-	TRBV4-1	TRBJ1-1	-	TGCGCCAGCAGCCAAGATCGTAGCCAAAACACTGAAGCTTTCTTT	CASSQDRSQNTEAFF
-	TRBV9	TRBJ2-6	-	TGTGCCAGCAGCGTTATGAGCTCTGGGGCCAACGTCCTGACTTTC	CASSVMSSGANVLTF
-	TRBV12-3/TRBV12-4	TRBJ1-1	few	TGTGCCAGCAGTTTGTACTCCGGTGAAGCTTTCTTT	CASSLYSGEAFF
TRBD2	TRBV28	TRBJ2-1	few	TGTGCCAGCAACAAACTAGCGGGAGGGAGTAATGAGCAGTTCTTC	CASNKLAGGSNEQFF
-	TRBV6-5	TRBJ2-5	-	TGTGCCAGAAACGCGAACAGGAGCAGAAAAGAGACCCAGTACTTC	CARNANRSRKETQYF
-	TRBV27	TRBJ2-4	-	TGTGCCAGCAGTTTTGCTTCAGGGCAAGGCATTCAGTACTTC	CASSFASGQGIQYF
-	TRBV15	TRBJ1-5	-	TGTGCCACCAGTTGGGGCCTTGGACAGCCCCAGCATTTT	CATSWGLGQPQHF
-	TRBV20-1	TRBJ2-6	few	TGCAGTGCTGTTTCTGACTCTGGGGCCAACGTCCTGACTTTC	CSAVSDSGANVLTF
TRBD1	TRBV6-2/TRBV6-3	TRBJ2-1	-	TGTGCCAGCAGTTCCAATTTGGACAGGAAGTTAGGGATCGATGAGCAGTTCTTC	CASSSNLDRKLGIDEQFF
-	TRBV4-1	TRBJ1-6	once	TGCGCCAGCAGCCAGGCGAGCTCCCATAATTCACCCCTCCACTTT	CASSQASSHNSPLHF
TRBD1	TRBV7-2	TRBJ1-5	-	TGTGCCAGCAGCTTATCCGCGACAGGGCCCAATCAGCCCCAGCATTTT	CASSLSATGPNQPQHF
TRBD1	TRBV28	TRBJ2-1	few	TGTGCCAGCAGTCAGACAGGGTGGACAGGTGAGCAGTTCTTC	CASSQTGWTGEQFF
-	TRBV12-3/TRBV12-4	TRBJ1-4	-	TGTGCCAGCAGTTTTCTACTAGGGCCTGGTGGCGAAAAACTGTTTTTT	CASSFLLGPGGEKLFF
TRBD1	TRBV2	TRBJ1-2	few	TGTGCCAGCAGTGTCTTACAGGGGGCGGGGGGCTATGGCTACACCTTC	CASSVLQGAGGYGYTF
-	TRBV7-2	TRBJ1-2	few	TGTGCCAGCAGCTTGGCCAGGGGTCATAACTATGGCTACACCTTC	CASSLARGHNYGYTF
TRBD1	TRBV9	TRBJ2-5	-	TGTGCCAGCAGCCAAAGAGGTCTGGGACAGCAAGAGACCCAGTACTTC	CASSQRGLGQQETQYF
-	TRBV5-1	TRBJ2-3	-	TGCGCCAGCAGCTTGGATCCTTTAGCTAGGGGAACAGATACGCAGTATTTT	CASSLDPLARGTDTQYF
TRBD2	TRBV13	TRBJ2-1	few	TGTGCCAGCAGCGTCATCAGCCGCGGGAGGGCCCCACGGAATGAGCAGTTCTTC	CASSVISRGRAPRNEQFF
TRBD1	TRBV27	TRBJ1-1	-	TGTGCCAGCAGGGGGTGGACAGGGTGGACTGAAGCTTTCTTT	CASRGWTGWTEAFF
-	TRBV27	TRBJ2-7	few	TGTGCCAGCAGTTTAGGCCAGAGGGGTTACGAGCAGTACTTC	CASSLGQRGYEQYF
TRBD1	TRBV27	TRBJ2-1	-	TGTGCCAGCGCATACGGCCCCGGGACAGGGTACAATGAGCAGTTCTTC	CASAYGPGTGYNEQFF
-	TRBV20-1	TRBJ2-7	-	TGCAGTGCCCATAGGAGGGACGAGCAGTACTTC	CSAHRRDEQYF
TRBD1	TRBV5-6	TRBJ1-4	few	TGTGCCAGCAGCCTACGACAGGGCTCTGAAAAACTGTTTTTT	CASSLRQGSEKLFF
-	TRBV29-1	TRBJ1-1	-	TGCAGCGTTGAACCCCGACAGGCAGAGAAAGCTTTCTTT	CSVEPRQAEKAFF
TRBD2	TRBV4-3	TRBJ2-1	-	TGCGCCAGCAGCCAGGGGACTAGCGGGGGGGCGGCCTACAATGAGCAGTTCTTC	CASSQGTSGGAAYNEQFF
-	TRBV9	TRBJ1-2	-	TGTGCCAGCAGCGGGCAGGGGTCTGGCTACACCTTC	CASSGQGSGYTF
-	TRBV5-6	TRBJ2-5	-	TGTGCCAGCAGCTTGGCAACGAACGATTACCAAGAGACCCAGTACTTC	CASSLATNDYQETQYF